The 19 T cell receptor beta chains given below trace back to one sample, sequenced in a study of T cell repertoires in cytomegalovirus infection. Which antigens these TCRs recognize remains unknown. TCRdb ran MiXCR on the reads and lists one entry per CDR3 protein. The sample lists roughly 200,000 distinct CDR3 sequences; roughly 34% were seen once. The sequencing used CD8+ T cells from cultured PBMCs, collected from culture after CMV antigen stimulation. The receptors shown here come from a human donor in good health (CMV status not recorded). Some clones in this sample may be carry-over from other donors' samples.

A note on this clonotype: One junction end disagrees with the germline gene, perhaps due to a read error. The rearrangement joins TRBV12-3 or TRBV12-4 to TRBJ2-5; 7 bases fit TRBD2. This CDR3 contains 15 residues. The CDR3 region has the DNA TGTGCCAGCAGTTTGCGGGAGAGGGGTCAAGGGACCCAGTACTTC. Its translation is CASSLRERGQGTQYF.

This clonotype was observed a few times. The genes are TRBV7-6 and TRBJ1-4; 9 bases line up with TRBD1. CDR1 SGHVS and CDR2 FNYEAQ come from the germline V gene. Trimming at V came to 3 bases and at J to 8 bases, leaving 10 bases not matched to a gene. The CDR3 is 16 residues long. CDR3 in amino acids: CASSFWPGTGKEKLFF. CDR3 nucleotides: TGTGCCAGCAGCTTTTGGCCTGGGACAGGGAAGGAAAAACTGTTTTTT.

J is TRBJ2-7 and V is TRBV9; D is uncertain. Germline-derived CDR1 and CDR2 are SGDLS and YYNGEE. V was shortened by 3 bases and J by 2 bases, with 9 bases between the two germline ends. The CDR3 has 13 residues. The CDR3 region has the DNA TGTGCCAGCAGCGATGACGATACCTACGAGCAGTACTTC. Translated: CASSDDDTYEQYF.

This chain links TRBV7-3 with TRBJ1-1; TRBD1 is a possible D gene (6 bases). V lost 2 bases and J 1 base, leaving 11 bases between the germline ends. Per the germline V gene, CDR1 is SGHTA and CDR2 is FQGTGA. The CDR3 is 15 residues long. As DNA, the CDR3 is TGTGCCAGCAGCTTAGGTTGGGGGCCGAACACTGAAGCTTTCTTT. Protein: CASSLGWGPNTEAFF.

The chain has TRBV7-9 and TRBJ1-1, with TRBD1 matching 7 bases. The germline V gene encodes CDR1 SEHNR and CDR2 FQNEAQ (reference sequence). V shed 5 bases, J shed 6 bases, and the junction held 18 bases outside the gene matches. There are 17 residues in the CDR3. CDR3 DNA: TGTGCCAGCAGCACCCGACAGGGCACGGATCGTCGCTCTGAAGCTTTCTTT. It codes for CASSTRQGTDRRSEAFF.

This clonotype was counted many times. The chain carries TRBV7-3 and TRBJ2-3; D remains unclear. V shed 2 bases and J shed 2 bases, with 5 bases lying between them. Germline V gene data show CDR1 as SGHTA and CDR2 as FQGTGA. This CDR3 region has 13 residues. Here the CDR3 reads CASSLAVTDTQYF. For the CDR3, the DNA is TGTGCCAGCAGCTTAGCGGTCACAGATACGCAGTATTTT.

This sequence joins TRBV15 and TRBJ2-7; TRBD2 matches 9 bases. The V gene's germline CDR1 is LNHNV and CDR2 YYDKDF (reference sequence). The CDR3 extends over 16 amino acids. After removal of 5 bases from V and 4 bases from J, the junction contained 12 bases not matched to a gene. The CDR3 DNA reads TGTGCCACCAGCGCTGTAGCGGGGGTTGGGGTATACGAGCAGTACTTC. Residues: CATSAVAGVGVYEQYF.

This clonotype was observed at least ten times. The rearrangement uses TRBV7-8 and TRBJ2-1; 9 bases map to TRBD2. There are 17 residues in the CDR3. From germline, CDR1 is SGHVS and CDR2 FQNEAQ. V was pared by 5 bases and J by 4 bases, with 12 bases of the junction left unmatched. CDR3 sequence (DNA): TGTGCCAGCAGCAGTACCAGCGGGAGGTTCCCGTACAATGAGCAGTTCTTC. This translates into CASSSTSGRFPYNEQFF.

The V gene is TRBV20-1, the J gene TRBJ1-5, with 8 bases matching TRBD1. V trimming: 6 bases; J trimming: 0 bases; junction bases outside the gene matches: 10. Per the germline V gene, CDR1 is DFQATT and CDR2 is SNEGSKA (reference sequence). This CDR3 has 16 amino acids. The CDR3 reads CSAPTRGPYSNQPQHF. The DNA for the CDR3 is TGCAGTGCCCCAACCAGGGGGCCATATAGCAATCAGCCCCAGCATTTT.

The chain links TRBV7-3 to TRBJ2-5; D may correspond to TRBD1 or TRBD2 (5 bases each). Germline values: CDR1 SGHTA, CDR2 FQGTGA. With 5 bases removed from V and 4 bases from J, the gap between germline ends came to 17 bases. The CDR3 totals 15 residues. CDR3 amino acids: CASSLFGAWGETQYF. CDR3 coding DNA: TGTGCCAGCAGCCTCTTCGGGGCCTGGGGAGAGACCCAGTACTTC.

In regard to this clonotype: One end of the junction fails to match germline, which may point to a read error. This sequence joins TRBV12-3 or TRBV12-4 and TRBJ2-1; TRBD1 matches at 9 bases. This CDR3 has 12 residues. The CDR3: CASSPGGQGTTF. The CDR3 DNA follows: TGTGCCAGCAGCCCCGGGGGACAGGGTACAACCTTC.

The table lists this clonotype with a count of one. The V gene is TRBV27, the J gene TRBJ1-2, with 7 bases lining up with TRBD1. This CDR3 is built from 13 residues. Germline lookup yields CDR1 MNHEY and CDR2 SMNVEV (reference sequence). J gave up 6 bases and V 3 bases, and 4 bases lay outside the gene matches. CDR3 bases: TGTGCCAGCAGTTTCCGCAGGGGGGATGGCTACACCTTC. Translating gives CASSFRRGDGYTF.

This clonotype was counted a few times. The chain combines TRBV2 with TRBJ1-5, with 8 bases identical to TRBD1. Trimming took 6 bases from V and 6 from J; bases not matched to a gene: 4. There are 13 residues in the CDR3. Germline V gene data show CDR1 as SNHLY and CDR2 as FYNNEI. CDR3 sequence reads: CASRDRGSQPQHF. The DNA for the CDR3 is TGTGCCAGCAGAGACAGGGGTAGTCAGCCCCAGCATTTT.

The chain uses TRBV10-2 and TRBJ2-5; TRBD2 might be the D (5 bases). Trimming shortened V by 2 bases and J by 0 bases, and 7 bases separated the two germline ends. Germline V gene lookup returns CDR1 WSHSY and CDR2 SAAADI. The CDR3 runs to 14 residues. This CDR3 reads CASSEEDYQETQYF. The CDR3 DNA reads as TGCGCCAGCAGTGAGGAGGACTACCAAGAGACCCAGTACTTC.

The chain carries TRBV2 and TRBJ2-7, with D unresolved. Germline CDR1 is SNHLY and CDR2 is FYNNEI. The CDR3 runs 12 residues. Trimming removed 3 bases at V and 4 bases at J, with 7 bases between. CDR3: CASSEVQYEQYF. CDR3 nucleotide sequence: TGTGCCAGCAGTGAGGTCCAGTACGAGCAGTACTTC.

V usage is TRBV6-5 and J usage is TRBJ1-1; 8 bases are a match to TRBD1. This CDR3 spans 16 amino acids. In germline, CDR1 is MNHEY, CDR2 SVGAGI. Trimming removed 2 bases from V and 3 bases from J; junction bases left unmatched: 8. Here the CDR3 DNA reads TGTGCCAGCAGTTACATAGTTGGCAGGGGGCACACTGAAGCTTTCTTT. Protein: CASSYIVGRGHTEAFF.

The chain joins TRBV11-2 to TRBJ2-2; no firm D call. The ends were cut back, 5 bases at V and 6 bases at J, with 10 bases in the middle. CDR1 and CDR2 from the germline V gene are SGHAT and FQNNGV. The CDR3 is 13 amino acids. The CDR3 sequence: CASSIVTSGELFF. For the CDR3, the DNA is TGTGCCAGCAGCATAGTCACCTCCGGGGAGCTGTTTTTT. The whole variable domain, remainder taken from reference TRBV11-2 and TRBJ2-2, is EAGVAQSPRYKIIEKRQSVAFWCNPISGHATLYWYQQILGQGPKLLIQFQNNGVVDDSQLPKDRFSAERLKGVDSTLKIQPAKLEDSAVYLCASSIVTSGELFFGEGSRLTVL.

This clonotype has a single count. This rearrangement joins TRBV6-6 to TRBJ1-5; a possible D gene is TRBD1 (5 bases). CDR1 is MNHNY, CDR2 SVGAGI, per germline (reference sequence). V was cut by 6 bases and J by 6 bases, with 18 bases left in between. The length of the CDR3 is 15 residues. CDR3 amino acids: CASSAGTHPSQPQHF. The CDR3 DNA sequence: TGTGCCAGCAGCGCGGGGACTCATCCCAGTCAGCCCCAGCATTTT.

The chain recombines TRBV9 with TRBJ2-1; no firm D call. Per germline, CDR1 SGDLS and CDR2 YYNGEE. V was clipped by 0 bases and J by 7 bases, with 17 bases between them. The CDR3 contains 16 residues. Here the CDR3 DNA reads TGTGCCAGCAGCGTAGGGCGCTCCATGCGGTTAAATGAGCAGTTCTTC. Its translation is CASSVGRSMRLNEQFF.